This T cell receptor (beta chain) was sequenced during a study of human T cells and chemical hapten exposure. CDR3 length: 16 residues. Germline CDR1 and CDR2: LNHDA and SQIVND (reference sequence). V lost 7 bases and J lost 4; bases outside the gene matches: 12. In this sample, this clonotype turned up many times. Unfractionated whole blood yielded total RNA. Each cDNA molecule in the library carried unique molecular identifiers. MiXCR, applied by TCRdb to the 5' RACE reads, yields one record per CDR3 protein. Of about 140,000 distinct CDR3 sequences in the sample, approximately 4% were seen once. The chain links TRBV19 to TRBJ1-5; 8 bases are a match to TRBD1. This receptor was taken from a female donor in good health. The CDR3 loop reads CASTRVGQGANQPQHF. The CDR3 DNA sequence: TGTGCCAGTACCCGGGTCGGGCAGGGGGCTAATCAGCCCCAGCATTTT.